This T cell receptor beta chain was retrieved from a study of tumor-infiltrating lymphocytes in oesophageal squamous cell carcinoma. TCRdb re-analysed the PCR reads in MiXCR, keeping a single row per CDR3 protein. The sample has approximately 18,000 distinct CDR3 sequences; about 45% are singletons. This clonotype occurred many times. A read error may be the cause here, since a much bigger clone is one base away. V lost 3 bases, J lost 7 bases, and 15 bases stayed unmatched. This CDR3 has 16 amino acids. CDR1 is SGHTA, CDR2 FQGNSA, per germline. The receptor comes from a male donor with esophageal squamous cell carcinoma. This chain joins TRBV7-2 and TRBJ2-7, with 7 bases matching TRBD2. The specimen was esophageal tumor tissue. DNA for the CDR3: TGTGCCAGCAGCTTGCCCTGGGGGGGGAATTACAATGAGCAGTACTTC. It yields the protein CASSLPWGGNYNEQYF.